These 10 T cell receptor beta chains came from one sample sequenced in a study of blood T cell repertoires in COVID-19. Measured with immunoSEQ multiplex PCR; TCRdb has only the in-frame clones, and not every one. The repertoire has 65,000 to 85,000 clones, 75% to 85% of them found once; the top ten carry around 5.8%. Specimen: peripheral blood. The receptors originated from a woman of 80 years or more with active or convalescent COVID-19.

The chain has TRBV2 and TRBJ2-2; D gene unclear. CDR3 size: 15 residues. V was pared by 9 bases and J by 1 base, with 15 bases between. From germline, CDR1 is SNHLY and CDR2 FYNNEI. The CDR3 DNA reads TGTGCCAGTCATAGATCGGCGGTGAACACCGGGGAGCTGTTTTTT. Protein product: CASHRSAVNTGELFF.

CDR3 coding DNA: TGTGCCAGCAGTTACGGGGGACAGGGGGCAATTGGCTACACCTTC. This translates into CASSYGGQGAIGYTF. The chain links TRBV6-6 to TRBJ1-2, with 12 bases identical to TRBD1. The CDR3 length is 15 residues. V dropped 2 bases and J dropped 7; count of bases not matched to a gene: 5. Germline CDR1 MNHNY, CDR2 SVGAGI (reference sequence).

Only one count was recorded for this clone. This sequence joins TRBV6-1 and TRBJ2-3, with 7 bases lining up with TRBD2. Germline V gene sequence: CDR1 MNHNS, CDR2 SASEGT. The CDR3 is made up of 16 amino acids. Trimming took 4 bases from V and 4 from J; bases not matched to a gene: 11. DNA of the CDR3: TGTGCCAGCAGTGGGGGGAGGGGCAAGCTGTCAGATACGCAGTATTTT. Protein product: CASSGGRGKLSDTQYF.

The V and J genes are TRBV5-4 and TRBJ2-5; TRBD2 matches 7 bases. V lost 0 bases to trimming and J lost 1 base; unmatched junction nucleotides: 6. Germline V gene sequence: CDR1 SGHNT, CDR2 YYREEE (reference sequence). This CDR3 comprises 16 residues. Here the CDR3 DNA reads TGTGCCAGCAGCTTGGAGGGTGCTAGCGGCCAAGAGACCCAGTACTTC. Amino acid sequence: CASSLEGASGQETQYF.

This chain connects TRBV4-1 to TRBJ1-1; maybe TRBD1 (5 bases). The CDR3 is 13 residues long. V lost 4 bases and J lost 7, with 13 bases in between. Germline CDR1 MGHRA, CDR2 YSYEKL. CDR3 protein: CASSPSRGGEAFF. CDR3 sequence (DNA): TGCGCCAGCAGCCCGAGTCGGGGGGGTGAAGCTTTCTTT.

The rearrangement uses TRBV19 and TRBJ2-7, with 8 bases matching TRBD1. Losses at the gene ends were 2 bases for V and 7 bases for J; bases not matched to a gene: 7. The CDR3 is made up of 14 amino acids. The germline gives CDR1 LNHDA, CDR2 SQIVND (reference sequence). The CDR3 region is CASSIQGAYGEQYF. The CDR3 nucleotides are TGTGCCAGTAGTATACAGGGGGCGTACGGGGAGCAGTACTTC.

The chain uses TRBV10-2 and TRBJ1-4; 9 bases map to TRBD1. The CDR3 extends over 15 amino acids. Losses at the gene ends were 8 bases for V and 4 bases for J; bases not matched to a gene: 8. Germline V lookup: CDR1 WSHSY, CDR2 SAAADI. CDR3 in DNA: TGCGCCAGCTCAACACAGGGGGCTTTTAATGAAAAACTGTTTTTT. Translating it yields CASSTQGAFNEKLFF.

V is TRBV11-2 and J is TRBJ2-1; D is unresolved. Looked up from germline, CDR1 is SGHAT and CDR2 is FQNNGV. The CDR3 totals 11 residues. Trimming removed 7 bases from V and 8 bases from J, with 9 bases in between. The CDR3 here is CASTLSHEQFF. In nucleotides, the CDR3 is TGTGCCAGCACCCTTAGCCATGAGCAGTTCTTC.

The genes are TRBV5-1 and TRBJ1-1; 7 positions agree with TRBD1. With V trimmed by 4 bases and J by 5 bases, 14 bases remained unmatched. This CDR3 region has 16 residues. CDR1 and CDR2 from the germline V gene are SGHRS and YFSETQ. CDR3 loop: CASSPGQASGQTEAFF. The CDR3 nucleotides are TGCGCCAGCAGCCCCGGACAGGCCTCGGGTCAGACTGAAGCTTTCTTT.

The genes are TRBV4-2 and TRBJ2-1, with 11 bases that match TRBD2. Trimming at V came to 2 bases and at J to 3 bases, leaving 12 bases not matched to a gene. Per the germline V gene, CDR1 is LGHNA and CDR2 is YNFKEQ. This CDR3 is 19 amino acids long. CDR3 nucleotides: TGTGCCAGCAGCCAACAATCCACCGGGACTAGCGGATTCTACAATGAGCAGTTCTTC. This translates into CASSQQSTGTSGFYNEQFF.